This is a list of T cell receptor beta chains from one sample in a study of blood T cell repertoires in COVID-19. Sequenced by immunoSEQ multiplex PCR; TCRdb stores in-frame clones only, minus some. The sample holds about 260,000 clones, over 75% seen once. What was sequenced was peripheral blood. The receptors come from a woman between 65 and 79 years old with COVID-19, enrolled during active disease. CDR3s include the opening cysteine and the closing phenylalanine or tryptophan.

CDR3aa: CASSDRDTSLSYEQYF
v_gene: TRBV28
j_gene: TRBJ2-7

CDR3aa: CASSSRGARGYTF
v_gene: TRBV11-3
j_gene: TRBJ1-2

CDR3aa: CAWTRGTFHSGNTIYF
v_gene: TRBV30
j_gene: TRBJ1-3

CDR3aa: CAWSVRSAEAFF
v_gene: TRBV30
j_gene: TRBJ1-1

CDR3aa: CASSLEGSGTQYF
v_gene: TRBV12-3/TRBV12-4
j_gene: TRBJ2-5

CDR3aa: CASSRRLAGGRF
v_gene: TRBV21-1
j_gene: TRBJ2-7

CDR3aa: CASSSGQSSYNSPLHF
v_gene: TRBV6-5
j_gene: TRBJ1-6

CDR3aa: CATSRDRGADTQYF
v_gene: TRBV15
j_gene: TRBJ2-3

CDR3aa: CASSPQGLSNQPQHF
v_gene: TRBV19
j_gene: TRBJ1-5

CDR3aa: CASSKTGGGYNSPLHF
v_gene: TRBV28
j_gene: TRBJ1-6

CDR3aa: CASRVLSTGPSGNTIYF
v_gene: TRBV28
j_gene: TRBJ1-3

CDR3aa: CASSLLGTGWRGYTF
v_gene: TRBV28
j_gene: TRBJ1-2

CDR3aa: CASSAIRDTPEAFF
v_gene: TRBV6-5
j_gene: TRBJ1-1

CDR3aa: CASRLINSGTPPYEQYF
v_gene: TRBV11-2
j_gene: TRBJ2-7

CDR3aa: CASSFGAPSGSYSTDTQYF
v_gene: TRBV5-4
j_gene: TRBJ2-3

CDR3aa: CASRLQGYRNQPQHF
v_gene: TRBV27
j_gene: TRBJ1-5

CDR3aa: CASSQDVVRGRSNQPQHF
v_gene: TRBV4-3
j_gene: TRBJ1-5

CDR3aa: CASRDGPQGPQHF
v_gene: TRBV12-3/TRBV12-4
j_gene: TRBJ1-5

CDR3aa: CASSQGAEQPQHF
v_gene: TRBV3-1/TRBV3-2
j_gene: TRBJ1-5

CDR3aa: CASSLMGGRVRTGELFF
v_gene: TRBV7-3
j_gene: TRBJ2-2

CDR3aa: CASSQDRTGYEKLFF
v_gene: TRBV4-3
j_gene: TRBJ1-4

CDR3aa: CAWRGRQVHQPQHF
v_gene: TRBV30
j_gene: TRBJ1-5

CDR3aa: CASRDGTTNEKLFF
v_gene: TRBV6-6
j_gene: TRBJ1-4

CDR3aa: CASSQRGPFSYEQYF
v_gene: TRBV3-1/TRBV3-2
j_gene: TRBJ2-7

CDR3aa: CASSVGQQANTEAFF
v_gene: TRBV9
j_gene: TRBJ1-1

CDR3aa: CASSLMGQGFSYEQYF
v_gene: TRBV7-8
j_gene: TRBJ2-7

CDR3aa: CATSSPGLAKTSTDTQYF
v_gene: TRBV15
j_gene: TRBJ2-3

CDR3aa: CASSGLAGSSYEQYF
v_gene: TRBV27
j_gene: TRBJ2-7

CDR3aa: CASSEGDGTGYEQYF
v_gene: TRBV6-1
j_gene: TRBJ2-7

CDR3aa: CASSLDSGSNEQFF
v_gene: TRBV7-2
j_gene: TRBJ2-1

CDR3aa: CASSYSYRVDQPQHF
v_gene: TRBV6-5
j_gene: TRBJ1-5

CDR3aa: CASSDRGLDGYTF
v_gene: TRBV6-1
j_gene: TRBJ1-2

CDR3aa: CASSSSPNPNTEAFF
v_gene: TRBV7-3
j_gene: TRBJ1-1

CDR3aa: CASSIPGASNTGELFF
v_gene: TRBV19
j_gene: TRBJ2-2

CDR3aa: CASRTNSWQPQHF
v_gene: TRBV28
j_gene: TRBJ1-5

CDR3aa: CASSRAEQETQYF
v_gene: TRBV19
j_gene: TRBJ2-5

CDR3aa: CAISESGGRGYTF
v_gene: TRBV10-3
j_gene: TRBJ1-2

CDR3aa: CASNRDRLYQETQYF
v_gene: TRBV6-5
j_gene: TRBJ2-5

CDR3aa: CASGYSSYEQYF
v_gene: TRBV5-1
j_gene: TRBJ2-7

CDR3aa: CASSFLAGVDEQFF
v_gene: TRBV5-6
j_gene: TRBJ2-1

CDR3aa: CASGGGRGLSDGYTF
v_gene: TRBV9
j_gene: TRBJ1-2

CDR3aa: CSASSKHNEQFF
v_gene: TRBV20-1
j_gene: TRBJ2-1

CDR3aa: CASSFGSFNTEAFF
v_gene: TRBV28
j_gene: TRBJ1-1

CDR3aa: CASSISGADDTQYF
v_gene: TRBV19
j_gene: TRBJ2-3